This T cell receptor beta chain is drawn from a study of identical twins. Whole-study findings and limits: Beta out-of-frame sequences displayed a weaker excess of sharing between twins. Cross-sectional statistics underpinned the conclusions; the same donors were not followed. Where out-of-frame alpha sequences were twin-shared, they showed excess low generation probability.

Healthy Caucasians made up all donors. V lost 6 bases and J 0 bases, leaving 6 bases between the germline ends. In germline, CDR1 is SQVTM, CDR2 ANQGSEA. This CDR3 region has 13 residues. This clonotype was detected only a few times. The antigen is undetermined. TCRdb independently ran MiXCR on the 5' RACE reads; one entry per CDR3 protein. The data show 640,000 or so distinct CDR3 sequences, with around 6% seen just once and approximately 2% held by the top ten. The origin of this receptor is a man aged 18 to 30 in good health. The chain carries TRBV29-1 and TRBJ2-6; no clear D. The material sequenced was naive T cells sorted from blood. The CDR3 bases are TGCAGCGTACATAACTCTGGGGCCAACGTCCTGACTTTC. It codes for CSVHNSGANVLTF.